Given below is one T cell receptor beta chain in context. Germline CDR1 reads SGHTA; CDR2 reads FQGNSA. The CDR3 consists of 14 residues. Trimming cost V 8 bases and J 0 bases, with 11 bases left between them. The sample is drawn from a study of blood T cell repertoires in COVID-19. Study in general: Sources were T cells, B-cell-depleted T cells, or PBMCs; the material itself was cDNA or gDNA.

TCRdb's copy holds only in-frame clones and misses some; the assay was immunoSEQ multiplex PCR. The profile shows roughly 150,000 clones, 86% of them singletons. This TCR was recovered from a man between 45 and 60 years old who had recovered from COVID-19. The sample taken for sequencing was PBMCs or T cells enriched from blood (not recorded which). The chain links TRBV7-2 to TRBJ2-1; D uncertain. The DNA of the CDR3 is TGTGCCAGCGGGCTCGGCGACTCCTACAATGAGCAGTTCTTC. This translates into CASGLGDSYNEQFF.